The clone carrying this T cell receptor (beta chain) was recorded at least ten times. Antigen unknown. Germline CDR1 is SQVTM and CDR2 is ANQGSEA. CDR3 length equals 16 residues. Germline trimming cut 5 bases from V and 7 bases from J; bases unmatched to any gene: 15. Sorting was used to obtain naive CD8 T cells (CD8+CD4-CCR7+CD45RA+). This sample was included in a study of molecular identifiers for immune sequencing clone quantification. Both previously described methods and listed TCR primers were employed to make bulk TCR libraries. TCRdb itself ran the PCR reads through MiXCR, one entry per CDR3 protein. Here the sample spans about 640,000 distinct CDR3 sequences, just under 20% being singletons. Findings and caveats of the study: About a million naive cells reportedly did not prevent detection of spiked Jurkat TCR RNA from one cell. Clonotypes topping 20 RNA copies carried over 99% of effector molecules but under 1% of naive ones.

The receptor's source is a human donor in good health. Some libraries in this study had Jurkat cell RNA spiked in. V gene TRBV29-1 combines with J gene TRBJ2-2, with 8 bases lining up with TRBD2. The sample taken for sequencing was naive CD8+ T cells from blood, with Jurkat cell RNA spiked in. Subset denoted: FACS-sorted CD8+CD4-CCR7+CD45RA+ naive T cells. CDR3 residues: CSVRTSGTSLVGELFF. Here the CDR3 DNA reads TGCAGCGTTCGTACCTCCGGGACTAGTTTGGTCGGGGAGCTGTTTTTT.